This T cell receptor beta chain was captured in a study of blood T cell repertoires in COVID-19. At the level of the study: Sites in the United States, Italy and Spain provided acute and convalescent COVID-19 samples. Sample material is recorded as cDNA or gDNA derived from T cells, B-cell-depleted T cells, or PBMCs.

The method was immunoSEQ multiplex PCR; TCRdb's version includes in-frame clones alone and lacks a portion of them. This sample carries a few hundred thousand clones, 88% of them seen once, and the ten largest clones take less than 2%. The CDR3 is 11 amino acids. The ends were cut back, 5 bases at V and 7 bases at J, with 9 bases in the middle. The germline V gene has CDR1 SGHAT and CDR2 FQNNGV. The sequenced material came from peripheral blood. The gene calls are TRBV11-2 and TRBJ2-7; maybe TRBD1 (5 bases). The receptor was isolated from a man in his 70s with acute or convalescent COVID-19. The CDR3 sequence: CASSAHREQYF. CDR3 nucleotides: TGTGCCAGCAGCGCGCACAGGGAGCAGTACTTC.